The T cell receptor (beta chain) under discussion was sequenced for a study of blood T cell repertoires in COVID-19. For the study at large: COVID-19 samples, acute and convalescent, were from the United States, Italy and Spain. The cDNA or gDNA used as material had been derived from T cells, B-cell-depleted T cells, or PBMCs.

Authors' data handling: The authors estimated nucleated cell counts from reference gene primer amplification. Some clones are missing from TCRdb's copy, which holds only in-frame ones; the method was immunoSEQ multiplex PCR. That table gives V, J and clone size, and the DNA gave D and trimming. The data show 250,000 to 350,000 clones, roughly 80% seen once. J gave up 5 bases and V 3 bases, and 7 bases lay outside the gene matches. This CDR3 spans 15 amino acids. Germline lookup yields CDR1 SGHNT and CDR2 YYREEE (reference sequence). The Seattle patients, enrolled during active infection, were followed longitudinally.

Material for sequencing was peripheral blood. This chain uses TRBV5-4 with TRBJ1-1, with 10 bases matching TRBD1. The receptor comes from a person between 65 and 79 years old with COVID-19, enrolled during active disease. The CDR3 DNA follows: TGTGCCAGCAGCTCGCCGGGACAGGGGTTAACTGAAGCTTTCTTT. The encoded protein is CASSSPGQGLTEAFF.